The 30 T cell receptor beta chains given below trace back to one sample, sequenced in a study of blood T cell repertoires in COVID-19 (dated by TCRdb to 2018 to 2020). The library was made by the immunoSEQ multiplex PCR assay. TCRdb stores this immuneACCESS table with in-frame sequences only. Part of the clones is absent; in the studies checked, under half of the shortfall reflects unresolved V genes, and no reason is known for the rest. This sample lists 150,000 to 200,000 clones; approximately 80% were detected once. Together, the top ten hold 10% to 15% of the sample. Specimen: PBMCs or T cells enriched from blood (not recorded which). These receptor sequences come from a woman in her sixties or seventies who had recovered from COVID-19.

The rearrangement links TRBV19 to TRBJ1-4; 7 bases are a match to TRBD1. CDR3 length: 15 residues. With 6 bases clipped from V and 7 bases from J, the junction kept 11 bases outside the gene matches. Germline-derived CDR1 and CDR2 are LNHDA and SQIVND (reference sequence). The CDR3 DNA follows: TGTGCCAGTAGCGGCACAGGGGTAAGAGGTGAAAAACTGTTTTTT. This gives the protein CASSGTGVRGEKLFF.

The rearrangement links TRBV5-1 to TRBJ1-4; 7 bases fit TRBD1. The CDR3 totals 14 residues. J gave up 6 bases and V 3 bases, and 5 bases lay outside the gene matches. Germline CDR1 is SGHRS and CDR2 is YFSETQ. CDR3 loop: CASSYQGDDEKLFF. As DNA, the CDR3 is TGCGCCAGCAGCTACCAGGGGGATGATGAAAAACTGTTTTTT.

The chain is built from TRBV5-1 and TRBJ1-1; D is perhaps TRBD1 (5 bases). This CDR3 contains 14 residues. Germline V gives CDR1 SGHRS, CDR2 YFSETQ. The ends were cut back, 4 bases at V and 1 base at J, with 11 bases in the middle. The CDR3 spells CASSDQGGNTEAFF. CDR3 nucleotide sequence: TGCGCCAGCAGCGACCAGGGCGGGAACACTGAAGCTTTCTTT.

This clone was observed once. The chain joins TRBV28 to TRBJ1-4; D unresolved. The V end lost 3 bases, the J end lost 7 bases, and 15 bases lay between the germline ends. The germline V gene has CDR1 MDHEN and CDR2 SYDVKM. CDR3 length: 15 amino acids. CDR3: CASSFGGGLGEKLFF. The DNA of the CDR3 is TGTGCCAGCAGTTTCGGTGGAGGGTTAGGTGAAAAACTGTTTTTT.

V gene TRBV5-1 combines with J gene TRBJ1-2, with D uncertain. The CDR3 is 13 residues long. Germline V gives CDR1 SGHRS, CDR2 YFSETQ. Deletions cut 1 base from V and 7 bases from J, with 11 bases between. The CDR3 nucleotides read TGCGCCAGCAGCTTGAGGCTTGAGGGTGGCTACACCTTC. Translation gives CASSLRLEGGYTF.

V gene TRBV28 combines with J gene TRBJ2-3; D call uncertain. CDR3 length: 11 amino acids. Germline V gene lookup returns CDR1 MDHEN and CDR2 SYDVKM. V was pared by 8 bases and J by 2 bases, with 5 bases between. CDR3 amino acids: CASQATDTQYF. CDR3 coding DNA: TGTGCCAGCCAGGCCACAGATACGCAGTATTTT.

The V call is TRBV7-2, the J call TRBJ2-5, with 15 nucleotides matching TRBD2. The germline gives CDR1 SGHTA, CDR2 FQGNSA. The CDR3 runs to 16 residues. The V segment lost 5 bases and the J segment 5 bases; nucleotides outside the gene matches: 6. The chain's CDR3 is CASSLGTSGGLETQYF. In DNA form, the CDR3 reads TGTGCCAGCAGCCTCGGGACTAGCGGGGGGCTGGAGACCCAGTACTTC.

This clone has only one observation. The rearrangement joins TRBV2 to TRBJ1-4; TRBD1 is a possible D gene (5 bases). The CDR3 consists of 14 residues. V was shortened by 3 bases and J by 6 bases, with 11 bases between the two germline ends. CDR1 SNHLY and CDR2 FYNNEI come from the germline V gene. CDR3 nucleotide sequence: TGTGCCAGCAGTGACAGGGACTTTGATGAAAAACTGTTTTTT. It translates to CASSDRDFDEKLFF. Full variable domain (missing parts from reference TRBV2 and TRBJ1-4): EPEVTQTPSHQVTQMGQEVILRCVPISNHLYFYWYRQILGQKVEFLVSFYNNEISEKSEIFDDQFSVERPDGSNFTLKIRSTKLEDSAMYFCASSDRDFDEKLFFGSGTQLSVL.

The chain recombines TRBV5-1 with TRBJ2-3; D is uncertain. Between the trimmed V and J ends, which lost 0 bases and 0 bases, there was a span of 14 bases. Per the germline V gene, CDR1 is SGHRS and CDR2 is YFSETQ. The CDR3 is 17 residues long. DNA for the CDR3: TGCGCCAGCAGCTTGGGCCCGGCCGGGTCTAGCACAGATACGCAGTATTTT. As protein: CASSLGPAGSSTDTQYF.

Concerning this clone itself: Other DNA sequences of this sample code for an identical CDR3. The genes are TRBV7-9 and TRBJ1-5; D remains unclear. CDR1 SEHNR and CDR2 FQNEAQ come from the germline V gene (reference sequence). Trimming took 2 bases from V and 7 from J, leaving 6 bases between them. The CDR3 loop spans 12 amino acids. The CDR3 DNA sequence: TGTGCCAGCAGCTTATCGTCCCAGCCCCAGCATTTT. Its translation is CASSLSSQPQHF.

The genes are TRBV9 and TRBJ2-4; D is perhaps TRBD1 (5 bases). CDR1 and CDR2 (germline): SGDLS, YYNGEE. The V end lost 4 bases, the J end lost 6 bases, and 11 bases lay between the germline ends. CDR3 length: 13 amino acids. CDR3 nucleotides: TGTGCCAGCAGCTCACCGACAGCAAACATTCAGTACTTC. Protein product: CASSSPTANIQYF.

The chain has TRBV5-6 and TRBJ2-7; TRBD2 is a possible D gene (5 bases). This CDR3 is built from 13 residues. V lost 3 bases to trimming and J lost 2 bases, with 9 bases between them. Per germline, CDR1 SGHDT and CDR2 YYEEEE. The CDR3 bases are TGTGCCAGCAGCTCTCCGGGGACCTACGAGCAGTACTTC. Its translation is CASSSPGTYEQYF.

This clone was picked up one time. This sequence joins TRBV5-4 and TRBJ2-2; D gene ambiguous. Germline CDR1 is SGHNT and CDR2 is YYREEE (reference sequence). This CDR3 spans 14 amino acids. The ends were cut back, 2 bases at V and 0 bases at J, with 5 bases in the middle. The DNA of the CDR3 is TGTGCCAGCAGCTTTACGGCGAACACCGGGGAGCTGTTTTTT. It yields the protein CASSFTANTGELFF.

The genes are TRBV19 and TRBJ2-7; 7 nucleotides line up with TRBD1. The CDR3 sequence is 14 residues long. The trim removed 3 bases at V and 2 bases at J, leaving 4 bases unmatched. Per the germline V gene, CDR1 is LNHDA and CDR2 is SQIVND (reference sequence). CDR3 in amino acids: CASSMTGTTYEQYF. The CDR3 nucleotides are TGTGCCAGTAGTATGACAGGGACCACCTACGAGCAGTACTTC.

V gene TRBV7-9 combines with J gene TRBJ2-7, with no clear D. The germline CDR1 and CDR2 sequences are SEHNR and FQNEAQ (reference sequence). The V gene lost 2 bases and the J gene lost 4 bases, with 6 bases spanning the gap. CDR3 length: 12 residues. DNA of the CDR3: TGTGCCAGCAGCTTATTTATATACGAGCAGTACTTC. This translates into CASSLFIYEQYF.

The V and J genes are TRBV7-8 and TRBJ2-3; D unresolved. The CDR3 extends over 13 amino acids. V was cut by 1 base and J by 6 bases, with 8 bases left in between. CDR1 and CDR2 (germline): SGHVS, FQNEAQ. The CDR3 DNA is TGTGCCAGCAGCTTAGGGAGAAGGGATACGCAGTATTTT. This sequence encodes CASSLGRRDTQYF.

The genes are TRBV5-4 and TRBJ2-5, with D possibly matching TRBD1 (5 bases). This CDR3 spans 13 amino acids. Germline CDR1 is SGHNT and CDR2 is YYREEE (reference sequence). Trimming removed 4 bases from V and 5 bases from J, with 12 bases in between. CDR3 nucleotides: TGTGCCAGCAGCCCAGGGTTTGGGGAGACCCAGTACTTC. Protein product: CASSPGFGETQYF.

The rearrangement links TRBV14 to TRBJ1-1; TRBD1 agrees at 8 bases. J lost 2 bases, V lost 5 bases, and 7 bases had no gene match. Germline loops: CDR1 SGHDN, CDR2 FVKESK. CDR3 length: 15 amino acids. The CDR3 protein is CASSYGQGPNTEAFF. Written as DNA, the CDR3 is TGTGCCAGCAGCTACGGACAGGGACCTAACACTGAAGCTTTCTTT.

V usage is TRBV18 and J usage is TRBJ2-1, with D perhaps matching TRBD2 (6 bases). Germline V gives CDR1 KGHSH, CDR2 LQKENI. The CDR3 has 15 residues. The ends were cut back, 1 base at V and 4 bases at J, with 11 bases in the middle. In nucleotides, the CDR3 is TGTGCCAGCTCACCACTGCGGGGTGTTTACAATGAGCAGTTCTTC. Amino acid sequence: CASSPLRGVYNEQFF. Full variable domain (missing parts from reference TRBV18 and TRBJ2-1): NAGVMQNPRHLVRRRGQEARLRCSPMKGHSHVYWYRQLPEEGLKFMVYLQKENIIDESGMPKERFSAEFPKEGPSILRIQQVVRGDSAAYFCASSPLRGVYNEQFFGPGTRLTVL.

The chain carries TRBV4-1 and TRBJ1-6, with D perhaps TRBD1 (5 bases). CDR1 is MGHRA and CDR2 is YSYEKL in the germline V gene. Trimming removed 0 bases at V and 4 bases at J, with 28 bases between. The CDR3 totals 22 residues. CDR3: CASSQEGGDGRRVLDYNSPLHF. DNA of the CDR3: TGCGCCAGCAGCCAAGAGGGAGGGGACGGACGTCGGGTACTGGATTATAATTCACCCCTCCACTTT.

This clone occurred once. Here the CDR3 reads CASSYWDREDSPLHF. CDR3 bases: TGTGCCAGCAGTTACTGGGACAGGGAGGATTCACCCCTCCACTTT. This chain uses TRBV6-5 with TRBJ1-6; TRBD1 aligns across 9 bases. The junction had 3 bases not matched to a gene; V was cut back by 1 base and J by 8 bases. Germline loops: CDR1 MNHEY, CDR2 SVGAGI. This CDR3 has 15 amino acids.

The rearrangement links TRBV5-1 to TRBJ1-5; D might be TRBD1 (6 bases). The CDR3 totals 15 residues. In germline, CDR1 is SGHRS, CDR2 YFSETQ. The V end was cut by 4 bases, the J end by 7 bases, with 18 bases between. In DNA, the CDR3 is TGCGCCAGCAGCCCTATGGGGGCAGGGGAACAGCCCCAGCATTTT. Amino acids: CASSPMGAGEQPQHF.

This chain links TRBV28 with TRBJ1-1; 7 bases agree with TRBD1. There are 14 residues in the CDR3. V shed 6 bases and J 1 base; nucleotides not matched to a gene: 5. Germline V gene lookup returns CDR1 MDHEN and CDR2 SYDVKM. In DNA form, the CDR3 reads TGTGCCAGCAGAAGACAGGGAACGAACACTGAAGCTTTCTTT. This gives the protein CASRRQGTNTEAFF. Full variable domain (missing parts from reference TRBV28 and TRBJ1-1): DVKVTQSSRYLVKRTGEKVFLECVQDMDHENMFWYRQDPGLGLRLIYFSYDVKMKEKGDIPEGYSVSREKKERFSLILESASTNQTSMYLCASRRQGTNTEAFFGQGTRLTVV.

This clone was observed a single time. This likely traces to a read error, being one base from a far larger clone. The rearrangement joins TRBV27 to TRBJ1-2; the D gene is possibly TRBD1 (6 bases). The CDR3 is 12 residues long. Germline V lookup: CDR1 MNHEY, CDR2 SMNVEV (reference sequence). The CDR3 region is CASPGVLYGYSF. CDR3 DNA sequence: TGTGCCAGCCCAGGGGTTCTCTATGGCTACAGCTTC.

This chain joins TRBV5-6 and TRBJ1-1, with 7 bases aligning to TRBD1. V lost 8 bases and J lost 0; bases outside the gene matches: 7. Germline CDR1 SGHDT, CDR2 YYEEEE. The CDR3 loop spans 14 amino acids. CDR3 bases: TGTGCCAGTAAAACAGGGGATTTGAACACTGAAGCTTTCTTT. Protein: CASKTGDLNTEAFF.

This chain links TRBV5-4 with TRBJ2-1, with D tentatively TRBD2 (5 bases). There are 12 residues in the CDR3. Germline V CDR1 and CDR2: SGHNT, YYREEE (reference sequence). V lost 4 bases and J lost 10, with 12 bases in between. As DNA, the CDR3 is TGTGCCAGCAGCCCGGGATGGGGAGAGCAGTTCTTC. It is translated as CASSPGWGEQFF.

This clone came up a few times. The J gene is TRBJ1-5, the V gene TRBV19, with a possible D match to TRBD1 (5 bases). Trimming took 3 bases from V and 1 from J, leaving 10 bases between them. CDR3 size: 15 residues. Germline values: CDR1 LNHDA, CDR2 SQIVND (reference sequence). Here the CDR3 DNA reads TGTGCCAGTAGTATGTGGGGGGAGAGCAATCAGCCCCAGCATTTT. Residues: CASSMWGESNQPQHF.

This clone was seen repeatedly, ten times or more. The chain is built from TRBV4-1 and TRBJ2-2; D gene ambiguous. CDR3 size: 17 residues. V lost 4 bases to trimming and J lost 3 bases, with 18 bases between them. Germline assignment: CDR1 MGHRA and CDR2 YSYEKL. CDR3 nucleotides: TGCGCCAGCAGCCCTGGGCCCACAGCCCGCCACACCGGGGAGCTGTTTTTT. Its translation is CASSPGPTARHTGELFF.

This clone turned up a few times. The rearrangement links TRBV5-1 to TRBJ1-2; 10 nucleotides agree with TRBD1. The V gene end was trimmed by 6 bases and the J gene end by 1 base; junction bases not matched to a gene: 6. The CDR3 is made up of 15 amino acids. Per germline, CDR1 SGHRS and CDR2 YFSETQ. The CDR3 sequence: CASTPGTGVNYGYTF. For the CDR3, the DNA is TGCGCCAGCACCCCCGGGACAGGGGTTAACTATGGCTACACCTTC.

This clone has only one observation. This chain connects TRBV5-1 to TRBJ2-1; 12 bases are shared with TRBD2. Trimming at V came to 4 bases and at J to 0 bases, leaving 11 bases not matched to a gene. The CDR3 is 19 amino acids. Germline CDR1 SGHRS, CDR2 YFSETQ. This chain's CDR3 is CASSPWTSGARNSYNEQFF. Here the CDR3 DNA reads TGCGCCAGCAGCCCTTGGACTAGCGGGGCCCGGAACTCCTACAATGAGCAGTTCTTC.